This paragraph reports one T cell receptor (beta chain). Its antigen specificity is not known. The data derive from a study of cytomegalovirus exposure and HLA in healthy donors (TCRdb year 2017). Context from the whole study: An earlier analysis of fewer than 750 of the donors reported over 250 Gb of sequence data and roughly 120 million unique TCR beta sequences obtained from 150 million to 200 million T cells. An early release covering 550 to 700 HLA-typed donors comprised roughly 300 gigabases of sequencing data and roughly 85 million unique TCR sequences. Of the 398 genotyped donors, approximately 83% fell in the genetic ancestry cluster associated with self-reported Caucasian donors. The study aimed to test whether signatures of past pathogen exposure could be identified by cataloging public T cell receptors. The T cell repertoires of 700 or so subjects were profiled by immunosequencing and related to cytomegalovirus serostatus. Along with the approximately 620-subject first cohort, a separate validation cohort of over 90 different subjects was used. To predict cytomegalovirus infection status, the study brought together high-throughput TCR immunosequencing, statistical association of individual TCRs with disease status, and machine learning. In a later analysis, previously published TCR beta repertoires from 666 donors were re-analyzed and high-resolution HLA genotyping was added so that TCR occurrence patterns could be studied. Rather than drawing on any new phenotypic data, the later analysis identified candidate immune exposures from TCR beta sequences and the way those sequences occurred across donors. In an earlier analysis of more than 550 of the donors, high-throughput TCR beta sequencing was used to judge whether each TCR beta V gene segment behaved as functional or pseudogenic. Donor age, sex, ethnicity and CMV serostatus were collected together with the repertoire data. A later genetic analysis used genome-wide SNP genotypes for about three fifths of the roughly 700 donors, treating that subset as a discovery cohort. Every repertoire in the discovery cohort had been generated on one and the same sequencing platform. Both class I and class II loci were covered by HLA typing, at four-digit resolution. Typing coverage differed by locus: A, B, C, DRB1 and DQB1 were typed in roughly 629-640 donors, DQA1 in roughly 500, DPA1 in around 580, and DPB1 in roughly 470. Roughly 5 DR-DQ haplotypes were treated as single units for association and clustering because of strong linkage in the cohort. Among some 400 genotyped donors of the cohort, an average of around 240,000 unique TCR beta nucleotide sequences were sequenced per donor, roughly 18% of them non-productive. Paper-wide results and their limitations: A further reported finding was that TCR beta sequences accurately predicted the HLA-A and HLA-B alleles for most subjects in the first cohort. In a later genetic analysis, fewer N-insertions in productive TCRs were reported among donors in an Asian-associated ancestry cluster than the roughly 640-donor mean. The study gave a list of 150 to 200 TCR beta chains associated with cytomegalovirus. While some public TCRs were present in many individuals, most TCR sequences turned up only very rarely across donors. According to a later analysis, parvovirus B19, influenza, CMV and Epstein-Barr virus appeared linked to several top co-occurrence clusters. Because counts were too low, around 17 rarely observed V segments, including chromosome 9 orphons, were left out of the earlier analysis of roughly 600 of the donors. Cytomegalovirus status was reported to be diagnosed by the classifier with high specificity and sensitivity in both the original and validation cohorts. The 87-base-pair reads could not distinguish some IMGT-functional V segments, including TRBV6-2 and TRBV6-3, so those segments were excluded. Correlated functional status among segregating V segments might be attributable to linkage disequilibrium, but an unknown experimental factor could not be ruled out. An earlier analysis of several hundred of the donors showed that most TCR beta V segments appeared in productive rearrangements either about 87% or about 30% of the time, which broadly matched IMGT annotations. Presence/absence analyses assumed roughly uniform sequencing depth across donors, an assumption that may not hold. In a later genetic analysis, a missense DCLRE1C variant was associated with V-gene and J-gene trimming of TCR beta chains, and the association was replicated in an independent cohort. Assigning TCR associations to individual alleles was difficult when HLA alleles, especially DR and DQ, strongly co-occurred. A few of the identified cytomegalovirus-associated TCR beta chains were confirmed in vitro to be specific for cytomegalovirus antigens. It was suggested by the authors that the approach could potentially be generalized to other disease states and immunological phenotypes. In a later analysis, TCR association rates were found to vary across HLA loci, with the most associated TCRs seen for DRB1 alleles and the fewest for HLA-C alleles. Only TCR beta chains were sequenced in this cohort, and the absence of alpha or paired-chain data limited detectable features. A later analysis found that HLA-associated TCR beta chains were more clonally expanded and had lower generation probabilities than equally common non-associated chains. Because HLA typing was missing for some donors at each locus, association tests included only the typed subset. The only immune exposure information available for the cohort was CMV serostatus. At a false discovery rate of 0.05, a later analysis linked some 17,000 TCR beta sequences to specific HLA alleles. In a later analysis, most CMV-associated TCR beta chains were found to appear HLA-restricted, with HLA associations seemingly driven largely by CMV exposure. A cluster of highly shared sequence variants was judged likely to represent a technical artifact of the sequencing pipeline.

Library preparation used the immunoSEQ multiplex PCR assay. A mixture of 60 forward primers for TCR Vbeta segments and 13 reverse primers for TCR Jbeta segments was used in the multiplex PCR. Amplification of the CDR3 region of rearranged TCR beta genes was performed with a multiplex PCR assay on genomic DNA. Amplified TCR beta libraries were sequenced as 87-base-pair reads on the Illumina HiSeq System. The paper's data handling went like this. Across the 600 to 700 repertoires, a later analysis counted roughly 77 million unique TCR beta chains, around 10 million of which were shared by at least two donors. Raw reads were error-corrected and collapsed into unique sequences with a nearest-neighbor algorithm that merged closely related sequences to remove PCR and sequencing errors. CDR3 sequences were aligned to IMGT reference sequences to assign V, D and J gene segments. For a sequence to be retained, a match of at least six nucleotides to both a V gene segment and a J gene segment was required. Rearrangements were called productive when the CDR3 lacked stop codons and stayed in frame with V and J; all others were non-productive. Following IMGT convention, CDR3 was defined as the stretch from the second conserved V-encoded cysteine to the conserved J-encoded phenylalanine. The earlier analysis of about 590 of the donors excluded sequences that lacked an unambiguous match to a single V gene segment. An earlier analysis of some 610 of the donors called V segments functional above 56.7% productive rearrangements and segregating when the between-donor standard deviation exceeded 5%. To diagnose cytomegalovirus status from the catalog of TCR beta chain sequences, a statistical classification framework was built. In a later analysis, TCR nucleotide sequences were compared against IMGT/GENE-DB human TR gene sequences so that V and J genes could be assigned. In a later analysis, CDR3 sequences and most-parsimonious VDJ recombination scenarios were assigned using the TCRdist pipeline. In a later analysis, every TCR beta chain was defined by the combination of its CDR3 amino acid sequence and its V-gene family, and reads without a unique V-gene family were dropped. In a later analysis, approximately 640 highly shared, low-generation-probability nucleotide sequences were removed to address suspected cross-contamination and a sequencing artifact. In a later analysis, a clonal expansion index was calculated for each public chain from normalized within-repertoire ranks of inferred template counts. In a later analysis, generation probabilities were computed using a VDJ recombination model fitted to out-of-frame rearrangements, and the results were checked against IGoR. In a later analysis, hypergeometric tests were used to score TCR-TCR, TCR-HLA and TCR-CMV co-occurrence, with a repertoire-size bias correction applied to TCR pairs. A later analysis estimated false discovery rates by permuting HLA or CMV assignments 20 times. In a later analysis, co-occurring TCRs were grouped with DBSCAN, and TCRdist sequence similarity was added when clustering was performed within HLA-allele-positive subsets. For co-occurrence clustering, repertoires with fewer than 30,000 or more than 120,000 public chains were excluded, along with five repertoires with anomalous nucleotide sharing. TCRdb provides this immuneACCESS table in a form limited to in-frame rearrangements. Some clones are lacking; in checked studies, under half of them reflect an unresolved V gene, and why the rest are absent is not known. That table furnishes V, J and clone size, whereas the DNA furnished D and trimming. The sample table holds about 110,000 clones. The ten largest make up approximately 0.6% of the sample.

The cohort was made up of 666 healthy bone marrow donors. At the time of sampling, all cohort members were nominally healthy, though unrecorded immune exposures were likely present. The donor was CMV seronegative and was included in the group of hundreds of seronegative cohort members. Every donor gave a peripheral blood sample, and the peripheral blood mononuclear cells from that sample were used for TCR beta sequencing. Genomic DNA was extracted from the blood cell samples with the Qiagen DNeasy Blood Extraction Kit. The CDR3 has 18 amino acids, counting the end cysteine and phenylalanine. Only CDR3 DNA is held: 54 bases, read in frame from base 1.

Sequenced input: PBMCs. This TCR was sampled from a man aged 50-59 years in good health and CMV-seronegative. The chain is assembled from TRBV1 and TRBJ2-5; no DNA check was done on the table's D call, TRBD2. TRBV1 is designated a pseudogene. The CDR3 amino acid sequence is: CTSSQEGTSGGVGETQYF. The DNA sequence is given as TGCACCAGCAGCCAAGAGGGGACTAGCGGGGGGGTCGGCGAGACCCAGTACTTC.